Following are 10 T cell receptor beta chains from one sample sequenced in a study of blood T cell repertoires in COVID-19. Profiled with immunoSEQ multiplex PCR; TCRdb holds only in-frame clones, not every one. The data contain about 330,000 clones, 92% of them singletons. Sequencing was done on a sample of PBMCs or T cells enriched from blood (not recorded which). The receptors stem from a woman aged 25 to 45 who had recovered from COVID-19.

The rearrangement uses TRBV19 and TRBJ2-3; D possibly corresponds to TRBD1 (5 bases). The CDR3 consists of 15 residues. The ends were cut back, 5 bases at V and 4 bases at J, with 16 bases in the middle. The germline V gene has CDR1 LNHDA and CDR2 SQIVND (reference sequence). The CDR3 here is CASSSSLDSADTQYF. DNA for the CDR3: TGTGCCAGTAGTTCGAGCCTTGACAGTGCAGATACGCAGTATTTT.

This clone is a singleton in its sample. This chain uses TRBV4-1 with TRBJ1-1, with a tentative D call TRBD1 (6 bases). Per the germline V gene, CDR1 is MGHRA and CDR2 is YSYEKL. CDR3 length: 17 residues. Trimming shortened V by 0 bases and J by 5 bases, and 19 bases separated the two germline ends. For the CDR3, the DNA is TGCGCCAGCAGCCAAGAACAGGGCAGGGAGACGAAAACTGAAGCTTTCTTT. Translating it yields CASSQEQGRETKTEAFF.

J is TRBJ2-2 and V is TRBV28; D call uncertain. The CDR3 spans 13 residues. Germline V gene sequence: CDR1 MDHEN, CDR2 SYDVKM. Trimming took 4 bases from V and 5 from J, leaving 8 bases between them. In nucleotides, the CDR3 is TGTGCCAGCAGTTCCCCTTTTACCGGGGAGCTGTTTTTT. Amino acids: CASSSPFTGELFF. Based on the CDR3 plus reference TRBV28 and TRBJ2-2, the full variable domain is DVKVTQSSRYLVKRTGEKVFLECVQDMDHENMFWYRQDPGLGLRLIYFSYDVKMKEKGDIPEGYSVSREKKERFSLILESASTNQTSMYLCASSSPFTGELFFGEGSRLTVL.

The rearrangement joins TRBV12-5 to TRBJ2-7; D is perhaps TRBD2 (6 bases). Germline V gene sequence: CDR1 LGHNT, CDR2 FRNRAP. V was shortened by 1 base and J by 4 bases, with 8 bases between the two germline ends. The CDR3 has 13 amino acids. CDR3 DNA sequence: TGTGCTAGTGGTTTGGGCCGGGGGTACGAGCAGTACTTC. Amino acid sequence: CASGLGRGYEQYF. The variable domain in full, completed from reference TRBV12-5 and TRBJ2-7, reads DARVTQTPRHKVTEMGQEVTMRCQPILGHNTVFWYRQTMMQGLELLAYFRNRAPLDDSGMPKDRFSAEMPDATLATLKIQPSEPRDSAVYFCASGLGRGYEQYFGPGTRLTVT.

This chain connects TRBV4-3 to TRBJ1-1; a possible D gene is TRBD1 (6 bases). V was clipped by 0 bases and J by 6 bases, with 11 bases between them. The CDR3 sequence is 14 residues long. Germline CDR1 is LGHNA and CDR2 is YSLEER. The chain's CDR3 is CASSQDSTGPEAFF. The CDR3 DNA follows: TGCGCCAGCAGCCAAGATTCGACAGGCCCTGAAGCTTTCTTT.

This clone was detected only once. The rearrangement links TRBV5-1 to TRBJ1-6; D may be TRBD1 (6 bases). Germline CDR1 and CDR2: SGHRS and YFSETQ. CDR3 length: 14 amino acids. V lost 4 bases and J 7 bases, leaving 12 bases between the germline ends. In DNA, the CDR3 is TGCGCCAGCAGCCAGGACAGTGTCAATTCACCCCTCCACTTT. This codes for CASSQDSVNSPLHF.

This chain joins TRBV28 and TRBJ1-5; 7 positions agree with TRBD1. V gave up 6 bases and J gave up 6 bases; unmatched junction bases: 5. This CDR3 is built from 13 residues. Germline V gene sequence: CDR1 MDHEN, CDR2 SYDVKM. Written as DNA, the CDR3 is TGTGCCAGCAGATCAGGGGGAAGTCAGCCCCAGCATTTT. This sequence encodes CASRSGGSQPQHF.

The genes are TRBV9 and TRBJ2-1; 14 nucleotides align to TRBD2. This CDR3 is built from 16 residues. After removal of 4 bases from V and 7 bases from J, the junction contained 7 bases not matched to a gene. The germline V gene encodes CDR1 SGDLS and CDR2 YYNGEE. In DNA, the CDR3 is TGTGCCAGCAGCTCGGGACTAGCGGGAGCGGGTAATGAGCAGTTCTTC. Protein product: CASSSGLAGAGNEQFF.

The rearrangement links TRBV7-2 to TRBJ2-5, with D possibly being TRBD2 (5 bases). With 3 bases removed from V and 0 bases from J, the gap between germline ends came to 8 bases. The CDR3 length is 14 residues. Germline CDR1 reads SGHTA; CDR2 reads FQGNSA. The CDR3 sequence: CASSFFGDQETQYF. CDR3 nucleotide sequence: TGTGCCAGCAGCTTTTTCGGGGACCAAGAGACCCAGTACTTC.

V gene TRBV7-8 combines with J gene TRBJ1-5; the D is unclear. The length of the CDR3 is 14 residues. The V end lost 0 bases, the J end lost 6 bases, and 9 bases lay between the germline ends. Germline V gives CDR1 SGHVS, CDR2 FQNEAQ. The DNA of the CDR3 is TGTGCCAGCAGCTTAGCTGCAACAATTCAGCCCCAGCATTTT. Amino acids: CASSLAATIQPQHF.